This T cell receptor beta chain originates from a study of Graves' ophthalmopathy and Graves' hyperthyroidism. This clonotype occurred many times. Amplification of the TCR beta CDR3 regions used RNA transcripts (as template). The library came from an HTBI-primed first-round RT-PCR and a second-round multiplex PCR. TCRdb reanalysed the multiplex PCR reads using MiXCR and keeps one entry per CDR3 protein. The sample consists of 340,000 or so distinct CDR3 sequences, 17% of them appearing once. CDR1 and CDR2 from the germline V gene are SGDLS and YYNGEE. Trimming pared 3 bases from V and 6 bases from J, leaving 6 bases between. The CDR3 consists of 12 residues.

The chain has TRBV9 and TRBJ2-2; D remains ambiguous. Sequenced input: peripheral blood. The source is an adult man with Graves' ophthalmopathy. The CDR3 is CASSAFPGELFF. The CDR3 nucleotides read TGTGCCAGCAGCGCATTTCCCGGGGAGCTGTTTTTT.